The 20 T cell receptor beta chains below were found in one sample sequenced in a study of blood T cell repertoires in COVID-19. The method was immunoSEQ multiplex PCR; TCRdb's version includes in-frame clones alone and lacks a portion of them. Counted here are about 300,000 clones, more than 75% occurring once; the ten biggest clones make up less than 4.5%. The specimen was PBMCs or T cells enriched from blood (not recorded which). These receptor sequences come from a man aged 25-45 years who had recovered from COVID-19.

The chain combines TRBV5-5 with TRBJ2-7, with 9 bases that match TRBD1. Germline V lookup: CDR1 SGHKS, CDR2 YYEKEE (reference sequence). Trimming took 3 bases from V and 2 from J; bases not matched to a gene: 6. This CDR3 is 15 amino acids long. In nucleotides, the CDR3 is TGTGCCAGCAGCTCGCGGGGGACAGGGACCTACGAGCAGTACTTC. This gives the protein CASSSRGTGTYEQYF.

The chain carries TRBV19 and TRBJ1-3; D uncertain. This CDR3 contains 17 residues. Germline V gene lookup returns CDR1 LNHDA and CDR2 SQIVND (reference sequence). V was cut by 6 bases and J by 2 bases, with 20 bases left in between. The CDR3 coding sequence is TGTGCCAGTAGCGCCCTGAACCGACAAAAAACTGGAAACACCATATATTTT. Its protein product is CASSALNRQKTGNTIYF.

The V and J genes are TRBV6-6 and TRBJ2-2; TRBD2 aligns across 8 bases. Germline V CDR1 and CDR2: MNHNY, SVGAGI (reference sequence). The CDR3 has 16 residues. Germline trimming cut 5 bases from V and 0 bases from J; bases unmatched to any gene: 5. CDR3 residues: CASSRTSGANTGELFF. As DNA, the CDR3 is TGTGCCAGCAGTCGAACTAGCGGAGCGAACACCGGGGAGCTGTTTTTT.

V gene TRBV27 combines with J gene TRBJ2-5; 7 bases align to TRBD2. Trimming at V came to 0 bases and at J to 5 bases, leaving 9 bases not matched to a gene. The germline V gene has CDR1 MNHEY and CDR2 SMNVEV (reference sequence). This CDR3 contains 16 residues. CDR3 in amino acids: CASSLSSGTQMETQYF. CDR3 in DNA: TGTGCCAGCAGTTTATCAAGCGGGACCCAAATGGAGACCCAGTACTTC.

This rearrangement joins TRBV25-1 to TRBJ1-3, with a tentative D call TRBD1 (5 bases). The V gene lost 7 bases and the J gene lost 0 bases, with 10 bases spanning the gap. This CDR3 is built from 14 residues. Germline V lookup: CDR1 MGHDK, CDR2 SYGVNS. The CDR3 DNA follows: TGTGCCAGCATAGACAGCCGCTCTGGAAACACCATATATTTT. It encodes CASIDSRSGNTIYF.

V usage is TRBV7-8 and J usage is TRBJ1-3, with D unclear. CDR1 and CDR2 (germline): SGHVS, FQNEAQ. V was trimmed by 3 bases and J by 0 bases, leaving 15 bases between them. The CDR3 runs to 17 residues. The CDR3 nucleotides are TGTGCCAGCAGCTTGAACAGTGATGCTTTCTCTGGAAACACCATATATTTT. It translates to CASSLNSDAFSGNTIYF.

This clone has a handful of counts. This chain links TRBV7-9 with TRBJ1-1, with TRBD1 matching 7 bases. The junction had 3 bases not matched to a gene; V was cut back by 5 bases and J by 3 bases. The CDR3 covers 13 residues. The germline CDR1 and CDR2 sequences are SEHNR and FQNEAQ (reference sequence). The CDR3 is CASSPQGYTEAFF. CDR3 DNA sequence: TGTGCCAGCAGCCCACAGGGGTACACTGAAGCTTTCTTT.

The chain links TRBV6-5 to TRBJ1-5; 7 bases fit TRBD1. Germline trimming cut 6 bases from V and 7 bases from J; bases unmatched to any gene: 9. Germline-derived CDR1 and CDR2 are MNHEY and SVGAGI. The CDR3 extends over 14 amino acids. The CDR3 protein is CASRKADRNQPQHF. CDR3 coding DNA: TGTGCCAGCAGGAAAGCGGACAGGAACCAGCCCCAGCATTTT.

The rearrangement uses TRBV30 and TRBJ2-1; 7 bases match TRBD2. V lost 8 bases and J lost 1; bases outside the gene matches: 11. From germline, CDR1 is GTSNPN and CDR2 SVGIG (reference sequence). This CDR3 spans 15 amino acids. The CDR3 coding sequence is TGTGCCCGCAAAAAAGCGGGACTATCCTACAATGAGCAGTTCTTC. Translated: CARKKAGLSYNEQFF.

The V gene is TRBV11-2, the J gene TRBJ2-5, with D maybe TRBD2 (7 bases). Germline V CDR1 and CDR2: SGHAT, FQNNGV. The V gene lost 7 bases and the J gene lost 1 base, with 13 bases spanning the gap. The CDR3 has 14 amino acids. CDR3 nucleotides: TGTGCCAGCAACCACCGGGGGGCCCAAGAGACCCAGTACTTC. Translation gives CASNHRGAQETQYF. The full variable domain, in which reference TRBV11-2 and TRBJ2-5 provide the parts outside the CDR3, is EAGVAQSPRYKIIEKRQSVAFWCNPISGHATLYWYQQILGQGPKLLIQFQNNGVVDDSQLPKDRFSAERLKGVDSTLKIQPAKLEDSAVYLCASNHRGAQETQYFGPGTRLLVL.

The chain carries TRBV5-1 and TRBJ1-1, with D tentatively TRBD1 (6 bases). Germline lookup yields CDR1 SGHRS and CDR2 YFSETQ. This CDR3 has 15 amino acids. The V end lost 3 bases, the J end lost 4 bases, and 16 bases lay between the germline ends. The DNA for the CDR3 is TGCGCCAGCAGCTCCCCACCGGGAGGGGGCACTGAAGCTTTCTTT. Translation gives CASSSPPGGGTEAFF. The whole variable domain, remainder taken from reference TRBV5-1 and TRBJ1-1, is KAGVTQTPRYLIKTRGQQVTLSCSPISGHRSVSWYQQTPGQGLQFLFEYFSETQRNKGNFPGRFSGRQFSNSRSEMNVSTLELGDSALYLCASSSPPGGGTEAFFGQGTRLTVV.

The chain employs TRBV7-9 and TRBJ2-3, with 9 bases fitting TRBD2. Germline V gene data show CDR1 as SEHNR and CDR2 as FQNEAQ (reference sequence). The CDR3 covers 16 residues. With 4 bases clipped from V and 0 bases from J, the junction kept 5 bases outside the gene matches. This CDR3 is CASSSRGGASTDTQYF. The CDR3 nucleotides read TGTGCCAGCAGCTCCCGCGGGGGGGCTAGCACAGATACGCAGTATTTT.

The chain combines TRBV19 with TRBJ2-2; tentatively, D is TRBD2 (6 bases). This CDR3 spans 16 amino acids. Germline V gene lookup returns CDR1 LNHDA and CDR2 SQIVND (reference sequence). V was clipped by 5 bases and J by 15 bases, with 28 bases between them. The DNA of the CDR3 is TGTGCCAGTAGTCCCGCGGGACCTGGCGGGGTTATCGGCTTGTTTTTT. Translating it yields CASSPAGPGGVIGLFF.

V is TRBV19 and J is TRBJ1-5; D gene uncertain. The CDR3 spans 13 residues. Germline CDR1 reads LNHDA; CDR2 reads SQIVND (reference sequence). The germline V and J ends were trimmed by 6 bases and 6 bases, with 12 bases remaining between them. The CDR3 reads CASSRIIGQPQHF. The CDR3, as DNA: TGTGCCAGTAGCAGGATTATCGGTCAGCCCCAGCATTTT.

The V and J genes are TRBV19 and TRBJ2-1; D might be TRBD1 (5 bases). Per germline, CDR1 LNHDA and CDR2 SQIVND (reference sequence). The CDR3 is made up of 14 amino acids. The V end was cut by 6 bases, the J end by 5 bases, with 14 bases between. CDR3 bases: TGTGCCAGTAGGGTGGGGCTGGGGAACAATGAGCAGTTCTTC. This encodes CASRVGLGNNEQFF.

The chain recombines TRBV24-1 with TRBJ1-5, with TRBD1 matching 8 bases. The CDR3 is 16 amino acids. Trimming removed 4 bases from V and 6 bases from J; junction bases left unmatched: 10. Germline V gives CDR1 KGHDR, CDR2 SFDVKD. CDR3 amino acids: CATSEAGQGHGQPQHF. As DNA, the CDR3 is TGTGCCACCAGTGAAGCAGGACAGGGTCATGGTCAGCCCCAGCATTTT.

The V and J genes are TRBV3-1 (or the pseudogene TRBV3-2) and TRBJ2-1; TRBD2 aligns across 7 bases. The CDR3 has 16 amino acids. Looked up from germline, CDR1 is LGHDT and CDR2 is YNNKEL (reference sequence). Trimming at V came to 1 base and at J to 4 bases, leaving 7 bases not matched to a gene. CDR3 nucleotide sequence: TGTGCCAGCAGCCAAGCCCGGGAGGCCCCTTACAATGAGCAGTTCTTC. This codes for CASSQAREAPYNEQFF.

In nucleotides, the CDR3 is TGTGCCAGCAGCCTCCCGGACAGGAACACTGAAGCTTTCTTT. It translates to CASSLPDRNTEAFF. The chain uses TRBV11-1 and TRBJ1-1, with D tentatively TRBD1 (6 bases). The V and J ends lost 5 bases and 1 base respectively, with 11 bases between them. Per the germline V gene, CDR1 is SGHAT and CDR2 is FQDESV (reference sequence). The CDR3 contains 14 residues.

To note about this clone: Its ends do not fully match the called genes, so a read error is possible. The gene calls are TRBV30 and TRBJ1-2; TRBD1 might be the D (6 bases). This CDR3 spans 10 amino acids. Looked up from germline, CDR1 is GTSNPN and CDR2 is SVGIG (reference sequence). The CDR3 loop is CAWSVGQPLF. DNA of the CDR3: TGTGCCTGGAGTGTTGGACAGCCCCTTTTC.

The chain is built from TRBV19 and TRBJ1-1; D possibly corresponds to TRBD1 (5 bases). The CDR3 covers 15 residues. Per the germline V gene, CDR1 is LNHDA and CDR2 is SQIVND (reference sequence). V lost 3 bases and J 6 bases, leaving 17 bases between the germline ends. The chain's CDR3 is CASSIPTREGAEAFF. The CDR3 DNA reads TGTGCCAGTAGTATTCCTACGCGGGAAGGGGCTGAAGCTTTCTTT. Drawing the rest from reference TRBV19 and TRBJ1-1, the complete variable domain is DGGITQSPKYLFRKEGQNVTLSCEQNLNHDAMYWYRQDPGQGLRLIYYSQIVNDFQKGDIAEGYSVSREKKESFPLTVTSAQKNPTAFYLCASSIPTREGAEAFFGQGTRLTVV.